The 26 T cell receptor beta chains in this list originate from one sample, sequenced in a study of T cell repertoires in cytomegalovirus infection. In TCRdb, the reads were re-called with MiXCR into one record per CDR3 protein. The table lists fewer than 550,000 distinct CDR3 sequences, approximately 33% of them singletons, with around 15% in the top ten. The source material was PBMCs. These receptors were obtained from a human donor in good health (CMV status not recorded). Some clones in this sample may be carry-over from other donors' samples.

J is TRBJ1-1 and V is TRBV28; 8 bases are a match to TRBD1. The CDR3 covers 14 residues. Germline loops: CDR1 MDHEN, CDR2 SYDVKM. V lost 5 bases, J lost 5 bases, and 7 bases stayed unmatched. This CDR3 is CASSPRGRWTEAFF. CDR3 nucleotide sequence: TGTGCCAGCAGTCCCAGGGGGCGATGGACTGAAGCTTTCTTT.

The chain has TRBV12-3 or TRBV12-4 and TRBJ2-4; TRBD1 is a possible D gene (7 bases). Deletions cut 5 bases from V and 0 bases from J, with 14 bases between. The CDR3 loop spans 16 amino acids. Here the CDR3 DNA reads TGTGCCAGCAGTGTTCAGGGGGGACTAGCCAAAAACATTCAGTACTTC. Protein: CASSVQGGLAKNIQYF.

The V call is TRBV6-5, the J call TRBJ1-3; 7 bases match TRBD1. V lost 0 bases and J lost 3; bases outside the gene matches: 11. The length of the CDR3 is 18 residues. The germline gives CDR1 MNHEY, CDR2 SVGAGI. The CDR3 spells CASSYSGGTEWGGNTIYF. Written as DNA, the CDR3 is TGTGCCAGCAGTTACTCCGGAGGGACAGAGTGGGGTGGAAACACCATATATTTT.

In DNA, the CDR3 is TGTGCCAGCAGTTTATCGACAGGGATAGAGACCCAGTACTTC. Translated, it gives CASSLSTGIETQYF. This chain joins TRBV27 and TRBJ2-5; 7 nucleotides agree with TRBD1. Trimming cost V 0 bases and J 4 bases; bases outside gene matches: 2. Germline V gives CDR1 MNHEY, CDR2 SMNVEV (reference sequence). The CDR3 is made up of 14 amino acids.

This clonotype was recorded at least ten times. The V gene is TRBV7-2, the J gene TRBJ1-1; D gene unclear. Germline loops: CDR1 SGHTA, CDR2 FQGNSA. V gave up 1 base and J gave up 0 bases, with 12 bases separating them. The CDR3 runs to 16 residues. The CDR3 sequence is CASSLGGGRLNTEAFF. The CDR3 DNA reads as TGTGCCAGCAGCTTAGGAGGAGGCAGATTGAACACTGAAGCTTTCTTT.

A word on this clonotype: Lacking the conserved final phenylalanine or tryptophan, this CDR3 likely reflects a read error. The chain links TRBV4-3 to TRBJ1-1, with 7 positions matching TRBD1. V was pared by 2 bases and J by 4 bases, with 7 bases of the junction left unmatched. Germline V CDR1 and CDR2: LGHNA, YSLEER. This CDR3 is 15 amino acids long. This chain's CDR3 is CASSQPGTASTEAFL. The CDR3 DNA sequence: TGCGCCAGCAGCCAACCTGGGACAGCGAGCACTGAAGCTTTCTTG.

The chain carries TRBV6-1 and TRBJ1-6; D remains unclear. Germline V lookup: CDR1 MNHNS, CDR2 SASEGT. Deletions cut 6 bases from V and 12 bases from J, with 15 bases between. The CDR3 consists of 13 residues. The CDR3 nucleotides read TGTGCCAGCAGCTCCGGGGTAGTGAGACCCCTCCACTTT. Translated, it gives CASSSGVVRPLHF.

The genes are TRBV27 and TRBJ1-5; D might be TRBD1 (5 bases). The CDR3 is 15 residues long. V was cut by 6 bases and J by 4 bases, with 16 bases left in between. Germline V lookup: CDR1 MNHEY, CDR2 SMNVEV (reference sequence). CDR3 DNA: TGTGCCAGCAGCCAAGGATGGGGGAGTAATCAGCCCCAGCATTTT. As protein: CASSQGWGSNQPQHF.

V gene TRBV20-1 combines with J gene TRBJ1-1, with no clear D. CDR1 and CDR2 from the germline V gene are DFQATT and SNEGSKA (reference sequence). This CDR3 is 12 amino acids long. Trimming pared 0 bases from V and 6 bases from J, leaving 8 bases between. CDR3 nucleotide sequence: TGCAGTGCTAGAGATCTGCTCCCTGAAGCTTTCTTT. It translates to CSARDLLPEAFF.

V and J are TRBV6-8 and TRBJ2-7; D gene uncertain. The CDR3 loop spans 13 amino acids. Per the germline V gene, CDR1 is MNHGY and CDR2 is SAAAGT. Trimming took 4 bases from V and 7 from J, leaving 14 bases between them. For the CDR3, the DNA is TGTGCCAGCAGTTTCAGTGAGTCGGAAGAGCAGTACTTC. This translates into CASSFSESEEQYF.

Many counts were recorded for this clonotype. The rearrangement uses TRBV7-9 and TRBJ2-5; 12 bases match TRBD2. After removal of 3 bases from V and 5 bases from J, the junction contained 7 bases not matched to a gene. This CDR3 is 16 amino acids long. Per germline, CDR1 SEHNR and CDR2 FQNEAQ (reference sequence). The CDR3 reads CASSLTTSGGSETQYF. The CDR3 bases are TGTGCCAGCAGCTTGACGACTAGCGGGGGCAGTGAGACCCAGTACTTC.

The chain joins TRBV6-5 to TRBJ1-1, with D unclear. V lost 5 bases and J 4 bases, leaving 11 bases between the germline ends. The CDR3 spans 13 residues. From germline, CDR1 is MNHEY and CDR2 SVGAGI. The CDR3 region is CASSKDWATEAFF. CDR3 bases: TGTGCCAGCAGTAAGGACTGGGCCACTGAAGCTTTCTTT.

This clonotype was seen more than once but under ten times. The gene calls are TRBV2 and TRBJ2-2; D perhaps matches TRBD1 (6 bases). The CDR3 has 14 amino acids. Trimming took off 6 bases at V and 2 bases at J, with 10 bases between the two ends. In germline, CDR1 is SNHLY, CDR2 FYNNEI. DNA for the CDR3: TGTGCCAGCAGGAAGACAGGAAACACCGGGGAGCTGTTTTTT. Its protein product is CASRKTGNTGELFF.

This clonotype was counted a few times. The rearrangement links TRBV7-9 to TRBJ2-1, with 7 bases that match TRBD1. V shed 4 bases and J 8 bases; nucleotides not matched to a gene: 17. CDR1 is SEHNR, CDR2 FQNEAQ, per germline (reference sequence). The CDR3 has 17 amino acids. CDR3 sequence (DNA): TGTGCCAGCAGCTCACACCACCTTATGACACAGGGGCATGAGCAGTTCTTC. Translation: CASSSHHLMTQGHEQFF.

This clonotype was detected only a few times. The chain combines TRBV20-1 with TRBJ2-1, with 11 bases identical to TRBD2. Germline-derived CDR1 and CDR2 are DFQATT and SNEGSKA (reference sequence). The ends lost 2 bases at V and 4 bases at J; junction bases unmatched: 16. This CDR3 is 19 amino acids long. CDR3 region: CSARPASGGTTSNYNEQFF. CDR3 DNA sequence: TGCAGTGCTAGACCCGCTAGCGGGGGGACGACCTCCAATTACAATGAGCAGTTCTTC.

The rearrangement links TRBV7-6 to TRBJ2-5; D is unresolved. Per germline, CDR1 SGHVS and CDR2 FNYEAQ. The germline V and J ends were trimmed by 5 bases and 0 bases, with 4 bases remaining between them. CDR3 length: 12 amino acids. The CDR3 region is CASSENQETQYF. The DNA for the CDR3 is TGTGCCAGCAGCGAAAACCAAGAGACCCAGTACTTC.

This clonotype was counted a single time. The V gene is TRBV23-1, the J gene TRBJ1-4; D not certain. TRBV23-1 belongs to the ORF category, with a function that is uncertain. This CDR3 has 17 amino acids. The V gene lost 6 bases and the J gene lost 0 bases, with 17 bases spanning the gap. The CDR3 bases are TGCGCCAGCAGACCTATTACCCCCAGCGCAACTAATGAAAAACTGTTTTTT. Translation gives CASRPITPSATNEKLFF.

The chain couples TRBV6-2 or TRBV6-3 to TRBJ2-4, with TRBD1 matching over 10 bases. The CDR3 consists of 15 residues. V trimming: 2 bases; J trimming: 3 bases; junction bases outside the gene matches: 1. CDR1 is MNHEY, CDR2 SVGEGT, per germline. The CDR3: CASSYGQGVKNIQYF. CDR3 sequence (DNA): TGTGCCAGCAGTTACGGACAGGGGGTCAAAAACATTCAGTACTTC.

This clonotype was picked up many times. V usage is TRBV7-2 and J usage is TRBJ2-3, with D maybe TRBD1 (5 bases). V gave up 0 bases and J gave up 2 bases, with 9 bases separating them. This CDR3 is 15 amino acids long. Germline-derived CDR1 and CDR2 are SGHTA and FQGNSA. The CDR3 region has the DNA TGTGCCAGCAGCTTAGCGGGGCTGAACACAGATACGCAGTATTTT. It encodes CASSLAGLNTDTQYF.

This clonotype was seen only a few times. J is TRBJ1-2 and V is TRBV29-1, with 9 bases lining up with TRBD1. The germline CDR1 and CDR2 sequences are SQVTM and ANQGSEA. Unmatched junction bases numbered 7, after V lost 6 bases and J lost 8 bases. This CDR3 contains 12 residues. CDR3 sequence (DNA): TGCAGCGTCGAGGGACAGGGTGGAGGCTACACCTTC. This gives the protein CSVEGQGGGYTF. The complete variable domain, with remaining parts taken from reference TRBV29-1 and TRBJ1-2, reads SAVISQKPSRDICQRGTSLTIQCQVDSQVTMMFWYRQQPGQSLTLIATANQGSEATYESGFVIDKFPISRPNLTFSTLTVSNMSPEDSSIYLCSVEGQGGGYTFGSGTRLTVV.

This clonotype occurred a few times. This chain joins TRBV7-6 and TRBJ1-1; D gene uncertain. The CDR3 has 15 residues. V shed 1 base and J shed 1 base, with 10 bases lying between them. Per the germline V gene, CDR1 is SGHVS and CDR2 is FNYEAQ. CDR3 DNA sequence: TGTGCCAGCAGCTTAGTTGGTGAGGGGAACACTGAAGCTTTCTTT. This encodes CASSLVGEGNTEAFF.

V is TRBV4-3 and J is TRBJ1-2, with D possibly being TRBD1 (5 bases). Germline V gene lookup returns CDR1 LGHNA and CDR2 YSLEER. Trimming took off 0 bases at V and 7 bases at J, with 18 bases between the two ends. This CDR3 spans 16 amino acids. CDR3 protein: CASSQDNAGRGVGYTF. CDR3 sequence (DNA): TGCGCCAGCAGCCAAGATAATGCAGGGAGGGGAGTTGGCTACACCTTC.

The chain has TRBV6-1 and TRBJ1-6; the D is unclear. This CDR3 is built from 13 residues. V lost 8 bases to trimming and J lost 9 bases, with 14 bases between them. Looked up from germline, CDR1 is MNHNS and CDR2 is SASEGT. The CDR3 sequence: CASGGSWGSPLHF. The CDR3, as DNA: TGTGCCAGCGGCGGATCGTGGGGTTCACCCCTCCACTTT.

The CDR3: CASRDKRTEAFF. The CDR3 coding sequence is TGTGCCAGTAGGGATAAGAGGACTGAAGCTTTCTTT. This chain joins TRBV19 and TRBJ1-1; no firm D call. The CDR3 runs 12 residues. V dropped 6 bases and J dropped 5 bases, with 10 bases sitting between them. The germline CDR1 and CDR2 sequences are LNHDA and SQIVND (reference sequence).

The V call is TRBV6-5, the J call TRBJ2-7; the match to TRBD1 covers 7 bases. V lost 10 bases, J lost 3 bases, and 9 bases stayed unmatched. The CDR3 has 13 residues. The germline V gene encodes CDR1 MNHEY and CDR2 SVGAGI. Here the CDR3 reads CANRADRVYEQYF. The CDR3 DNA follows: TGTGCCAACAGGGCCGACAGGGTCTACGAGCAGTACTTC.

In its sample, this clonotype was seen many times. The J gene is TRBJ2-1, the V gene TRBV7-2; D ambiguous. Germline assignment: CDR1 SGHTA and CDR2 FQGNSA. The CDR3 is made up of 15 amino acids. Trimming shortened V by 1 base and J by 7 bases, and 14 bases separated the two germline ends. CDR3 bases: TGTGCCAGCAGCTTAGTTGCCGGCGTTTGGAATGAGCAGTTCTTC. It specifies CASSLVAGVWNEQFF.